This is a list of T cell receptor beta chains from one sample in a study of radiation and T cells in renal cell carcinoma. The method was immunoSEQ multiplex PCR; TCRdb's version includes in-frame clones alone and lacks a portion of them. The table records 45,000 to 55,000 clones, more than 80% of them present only once. The sample consisted of blood, taken from a patient whose treatment included radiotherapy and nephrectomy. The receptors derive from a woman in her sixties or seventies with renal cell carcinoma. Each CDR3 is given with its conserved first and last residue. The D gene is left open where the match is weak. Not every row has a clone size; where given, it reads once, few, many or a size class.

v_call: TRBV5-4; cdr3_length: 15; d_call: TRBD2; j_call: TRBJ2-2; clone_size: -; cdr3_aa: CASSSTSANTGELFF; cdr3_nt: TGTGCCAGCAGCTCGACTAGCGCGAACACCGGGGAGCTGTTTTTT
v_call: TRBV2; cdr3_length: 14; d_call: -; j_call: TRBJ2-2; clone_size: -; cdr3_aa: CASSGDRTTGELFF; cdr3_nt: TGTGCCAGCAGTGGTGACAGGACCACCGGGGAGCTGTTTTTT
v_call: TRBV5-1; cdr3_length: 14; d_call: -; j_call: TRBJ2-5; clone_size: -; cdr3_aa: CASSSATGLQTQYF; cdr3_nt: TGCGCCAGCAGCTCGGCCACAGGGCTACAGACCCAGTACTTC
v_call: TRBV7-8; cdr3_length: 15; d_call: TRBD1; j_call: TRBJ1-4; clone_size: -; cdr3_aa: CASSFGQGTNEKLFF; cdr3_nt: TGTGCCAGCAGCTTTGGACAGGGAACTAATGAAAAACTGTTTTTT
v_call: TRBV9; cdr3_length: 17; d_call: -; j_call: TRBJ2-3; clone_size: once; cdr3_aa: CASSVEGGYPSTDTQYF; cdr3_nt: TGTGCCAGCAGCGTAGAGGGGGGATACCCTAGCACAGATACGCAGTATTTT
v_call: TRBV7-8; cdr3_length: 12; d_call: -; j_call: TRBJ2-3; clone_size: -; cdr3_aa: CASSLSLDTQYF; cdr3_nt: TGTGCCAGCAGCTTATCCTTGGATACGCAGTATTTT
v_call: TRBV5-1; cdr3_length: 15; d_call: -; j_call: TRBJ2-5; clone_size: -; cdr3_aa: CASSFGGGVQETQYF; cdr3_nt: TGCGCCAGCAGCTTCGGCGGCGGGGTCCAAGAGACCCAGTACTTC
v_call: TRBV27; cdr3_length: 13; d_call: -; j_call: TRBJ1-2; clone_size: once; cdr3_aa: CASSRGDGNGYTF; cdr3_nt: TGTGCCAGCAGTAGGGGGGACGGGAATGGCTACACCTTC
v_call: TRBV11-1; cdr3_length: 14; d_call: TRBD1; j_call: TRBJ1-1; clone_size: -; cdr3_aa: CASSLNQGGTEAFF; cdr3_nt: TGTGCCAGCAGCTTGAACCAGGGGGGGACTGAAGCTTTCTTT
v_call: TRBV11-2; cdr3_length: 13; d_call: -; j_call: TRBJ1-1; clone_size: -; cdr3_aa: CASSRALQTEAFF; cdr3_nt: TGTGCCAGCAGCCGGGCCTTGCAGACTGAAGCTTTCTTT
v_call: TRBV7-9; cdr3_length: 16; d_call: TRBD2; j_call: TRBJ2-3; clone_size: -; cdr3_aa: CASSTGLAGELDTQYF; cdr3_nt: TGTGCCAGCAGCACCGGACTAGCGGGAGAGTTAGATACGCAGTATTTT
v_call: TRBV18; cdr3_length: 15; d_call: -; j_call: TRBJ1-2; clone_size: -; cdr3_aa: CASSPRQDAQDGYTF; cdr3_nt: TGTGCCAGCTCGCCTAGACAGGACGCGCAGGACGGCTACACCTTC
v_call: TRBV5-6; cdr3_length: 15; d_call: -; j_call: TRBJ2-1; clone_size: -; cdr3_aa: CASSSPGVGIFEQFF; cdr3_nt: TGTGCCAGCAGCTCTCCGGGGGTCGGAATTTTTGAGCAGTTCTTC
v_call: TRBV19; cdr3_length: 15; d_call: TRBD2; j_call: TRBJ2-6; clone_size: -; cdr3_aa: CAISGGTSGANVLTF; cdr3_nt: TGTGCCATATCCGGGGGGACCTCTGGGGCCAACGTCCTGACTTTC
v_call: TRBV30; cdr3_length: 13; d_call: -; j_call: TRBJ1-2; clone_size: few; cdr3_aa: CAWKGQRIYGYTF; cdr3_nt: TGTGCCTGGAAAGGGCAAAGGATTTATGGCTACACCTTC
v_call: TRBV6-1; cdr3_length: 14; d_call: -; j_call: TRBJ2-7; clone_size: few; cdr3_aa: CASRNPGRTYEQYF; cdr3_nt: TGTGCCAGCAGGAATCCGGGACGCACCTACGAGCAGTACTTC
v_call: TRBV7-2; cdr3_length: 13; d_call: -; j_call: TRBJ2-5; clone_size: -; cdr3_aa: CASSQGPGGTQYF; cdr3_nt: TGTGCCAGCAGCCAGGGGCCCGGAGGGACCCAGTACTTC
v_call: TRBV18; cdr3_length: 13; d_call: TRBD1; j_call: TRBJ2-1; clone_size: -; cdr3_aa: CASSPGQGHEQFF; cdr3_nt: TGTGCCAGCTCACCGGGACAGGGACATGAGCAGTTCTTC
v_call: TRBV9; cdr3_length: 14; d_call: TRBD2; j_call: TRBJ2-3; clone_size: -; cdr3_aa: CASSPRTREDTQYF; cdr3_nt: TGTGCCAGCAGCCCCCGGACTAGGGAAGATACGCAGTATTTT
v_call: TRBV7-2; cdr3_length: 13; d_call: -; j_call: TRBJ2-7; clone_size: -; cdr3_aa: CASTPGTTYEQYF; cdr3_nt: TGTGCCAGCACCCCGGGGACCACATACGAGCAGTACTTC
v_call: TRBV19; cdr3_length: 12; d_call: -; j_call: TRBJ1-5; clone_size: -; cdr3_aa: CASSREDQPQHF; cdr3_nt: TGTGCCAGTAGTAGGGAGGATCAGCCCCAGCATTTT
v_call: TRBV18; cdr3_length: 15; d_call: TRBD1; j_call: TRBJ1-5; clone_size: -; cdr3_aa: CASSGDSYSNQPQHF; cdr3_nt: TGTGCCAGCTCAGGGGACAGCTATAGCAATCAGCCCCAGCATTTT
v_call: TRBV5-1; cdr3_length: 11; d_call: -; j_call: TRBJ2-2; clone_size: -; cdr3_aa: CASSQGGELFF; cdr3_nt: TGCGCCAGCAGCCAGGGCGGGGAGCTGTTTTTT
v_call: TRBV27; cdr3_length: 15; d_call: -; j_call: TRBJ2-7; clone_size: -; cdr3_aa: CASSLTPGLSPEQYF; cdr3_nt: TGTGCCAGCAGTTTAACCCCCGGACTCTCCCCCGAGCAGTACTTC
v_call: TRBV4-3; cdr3_length: 14; d_call: -; j_call: TRBJ1-1; clone_size: few; cdr3_aa: CASSQDWGTAEAFF; cdr3_nt: TGCGCCAGCAGCCAAGATTGGGGTACAGCTGAAGCTTTCTTT
v_call: TRBV5-8; cdr3_length: 14; d_call: -; j_call: TRBJ1-2; clone_size: -; cdr3_aa: CASSFPSANYGYTF; cdr3_nt: TGTGCCAGCAGCTTTCCCTCCGCTAACTATGGCTACACCTTC
v_call: TRBV5-6; cdr3_length: 14; d_call: -; j_call: TRBJ1-4; clone_size: -; cdr3_aa: CASSYDSLNEKLFF; cdr3_nt: TGTGCCAGCAGCTACGACAGCTTAAATGAAAAACTGTTTTTT